The 5 T cell receptor beta chains below all came from one sample that was sequenced in a study of blood T cell repertoires in COVID-19. Libraries were prepared by immunoSEQ multiplex PCR; TCRdb keeps only in-frame clonotypes and omits some of them. The repertoire holds about 370,000 clones, with over 75% as singletons. Sequenced: PBMCs or T cells enriched from blood (not recorded which). These receptors were obtained from a man between 18 and 35 years old who had recovered from COVID-19.

The chain links TRBV11-3 to TRBJ2-1; D may be TRBD2 (5 bases). V was shortened by 1 base and J by 8 bases, with 15 bases between the two germline ends. The CDR3 is 15 amino acids. CDR1 and CDR2 from the germline V gene are SGHNT and YENEEA. CDR3 amino acids: CASSLGGSDGDEQFF. Here the CDR3 DNA reads TGTGCCAGCAGCTTAGGAGGTAGCGACGGGGATGAGCAGTTCTTC. Full variable domain (rest looked up from reference TRBV11-3 and TRBJ2-1): EAGVVQSPRYKIIEKKQPVAFWCNPISGHNTLYWYLQNLGQGPELLIRYENEEAVDDSQLPKDRFSAERLKGVDSTLKIQPAELGDSAVYLCASSLGGSDGDEQFFGPGTRLTVL.

Concerning this clone: Relative to the germline gene, one junction end is altered; a read error may explain this. This chain joins TRBV29-1 and TRBJ1-2; 7 nucleotides match TRBD1. The CDR3 covers 13 residues. Germline V gene sequence: CDR1 SQVTM, CDR2 ANQGSEA. The DNA for the CDR3 is TGCAGCGCTGAACCCGGGACAGACCCCTCATACACCTTC. Its translation is CSAEPGTDPSYTF. Variable domain in full (rest from reference TRBV29-1 and TRBJ1-2): SAVISQKPSRDICQRGTSLTIQCQVDSQVTMMFWYRQQPGQSLTLIATANQGSEATYESGFVIDKFPISRPNLTFSTLTVSNMSPEDSSIYLCSAEPGTDPSYTFGSGTRLTVV.

The CDR3: CSASVDRVNQPQHF. The DNA for the CDR3 is TGCAGTGCTAGTGTGGACAGGGTCAATCAGCCCCAGCATTTT. This chain joins TRBV20-1 and TRBJ1-5; 8 nucleotides line up with TRBD1. The CDR3 spans 14 residues. Per the germline V gene, CDR1 is DFQATT and CDR2 is SNEGSKA (reference sequence). V shed 3 bases, J shed 3 bases, and the junction held 4 bases outside the gene matches.

This rearrangement joins TRBV29-1 to TRBJ1-1; 7 nucleotides line up with TRBD1. This CDR3 has 12 amino acids. CDR1 is SQVTM, CDR2 ANQGSEA, per germline. V lost 8 bases and J lost 6; bases outside the gene matches: 9. CDR3 nucleotides: TGCAGCTCCCGAGGCAGGGGGGCTGAAGCTTTCTTT. It encodes CSSRGRGAEAFF.

This chain joins TRBV25-1 and TRBJ1-1, with a weak D call TRBD1 (5 bases). The CDR3 runs to 14 residues. Trimming pared 4 bases from V and 1 base from J, leaving 10 bases between. Per germline, CDR1 MGHDK and CDR2 SYGVNS. In DNA, the CDR3 is TGTGCCAGCAGTGGACAGCCTCAGAACACTGAAGCTTTCTTT. Translation: CASSGQPQNTEAFF.